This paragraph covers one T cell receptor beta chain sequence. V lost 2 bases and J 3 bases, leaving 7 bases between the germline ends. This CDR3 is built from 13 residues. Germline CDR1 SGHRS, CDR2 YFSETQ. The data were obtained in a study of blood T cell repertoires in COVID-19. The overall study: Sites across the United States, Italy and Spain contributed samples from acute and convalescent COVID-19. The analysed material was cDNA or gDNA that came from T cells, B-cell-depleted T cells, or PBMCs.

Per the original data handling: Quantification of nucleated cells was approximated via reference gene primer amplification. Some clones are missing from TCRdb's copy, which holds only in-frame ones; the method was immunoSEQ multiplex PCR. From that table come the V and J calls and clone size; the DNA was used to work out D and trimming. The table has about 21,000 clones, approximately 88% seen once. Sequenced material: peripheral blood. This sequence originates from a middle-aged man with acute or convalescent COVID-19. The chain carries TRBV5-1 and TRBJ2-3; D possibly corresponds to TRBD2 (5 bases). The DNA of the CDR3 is TGCGCCAGCAGCTTTTCGGGAACAGATACGCAGTATTTT. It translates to CASSFSGTDTQYF.